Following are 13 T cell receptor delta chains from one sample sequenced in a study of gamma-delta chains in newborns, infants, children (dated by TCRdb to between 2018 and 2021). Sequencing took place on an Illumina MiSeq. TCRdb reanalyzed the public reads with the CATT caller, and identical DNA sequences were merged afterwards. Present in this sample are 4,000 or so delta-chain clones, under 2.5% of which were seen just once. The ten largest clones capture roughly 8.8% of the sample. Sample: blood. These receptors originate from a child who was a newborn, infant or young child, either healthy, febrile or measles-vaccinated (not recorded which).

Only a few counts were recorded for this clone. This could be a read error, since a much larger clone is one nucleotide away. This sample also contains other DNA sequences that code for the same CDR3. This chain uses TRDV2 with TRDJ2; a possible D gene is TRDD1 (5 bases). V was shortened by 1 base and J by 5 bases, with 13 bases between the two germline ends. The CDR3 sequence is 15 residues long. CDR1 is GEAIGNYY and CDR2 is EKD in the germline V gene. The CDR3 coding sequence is TGTGCCTGTGACACTAAAATAAACCCAACAGCACAACTCTTCTTT. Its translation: CACDTKINPTAQLFF.

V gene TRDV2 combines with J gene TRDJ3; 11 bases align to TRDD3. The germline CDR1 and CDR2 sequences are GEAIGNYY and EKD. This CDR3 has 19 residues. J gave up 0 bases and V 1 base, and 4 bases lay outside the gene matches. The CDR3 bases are TGTGCCTGTGACACTGGGGGATACGCTACCTCCTGGGACACCCGACAGATGTTTTTC. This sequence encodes CACDTGGYATSWDTRQMFF.

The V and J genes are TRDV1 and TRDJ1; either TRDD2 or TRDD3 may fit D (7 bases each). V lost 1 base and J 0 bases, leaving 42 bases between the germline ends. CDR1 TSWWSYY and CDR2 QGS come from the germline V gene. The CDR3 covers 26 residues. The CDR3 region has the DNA TGTGCTCTTGGGGAACAGGGCACAAAAATCCTCCATTCCTACTGGGGACCCTTCTTGTACACCGATAAACTCATCTTT. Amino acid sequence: CALGEQGTKILHSYWGPFLYTDKLIF.

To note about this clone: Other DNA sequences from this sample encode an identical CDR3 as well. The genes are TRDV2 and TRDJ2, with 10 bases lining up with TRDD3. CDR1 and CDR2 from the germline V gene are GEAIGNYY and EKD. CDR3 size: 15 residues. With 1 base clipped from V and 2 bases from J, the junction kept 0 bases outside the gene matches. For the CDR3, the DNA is TGTGCCTGTGACACTGGGGGATACTTGACAGCACAACTCTTCTTT. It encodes CACDTGGYLTAQLFF.

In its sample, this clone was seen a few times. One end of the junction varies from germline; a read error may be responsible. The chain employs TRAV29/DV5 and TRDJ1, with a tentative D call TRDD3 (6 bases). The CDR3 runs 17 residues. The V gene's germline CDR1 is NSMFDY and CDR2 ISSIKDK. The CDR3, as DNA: TGTGCAGCAAGCGCGAGAAATCATGGGGGGTACACCGATAAACTTATCTTT. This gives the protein CAASARNHGGYTDKLIF.

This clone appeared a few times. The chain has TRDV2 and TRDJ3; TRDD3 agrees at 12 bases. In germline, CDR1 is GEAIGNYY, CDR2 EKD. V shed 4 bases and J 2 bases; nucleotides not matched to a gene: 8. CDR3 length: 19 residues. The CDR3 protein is CACDPLGDTRPWDTRQMFF. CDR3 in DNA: TGTGCCTGTGATCCACTGGGGGATACTCGCCCCTGGGACACCCGACAGATGTTTTTC.

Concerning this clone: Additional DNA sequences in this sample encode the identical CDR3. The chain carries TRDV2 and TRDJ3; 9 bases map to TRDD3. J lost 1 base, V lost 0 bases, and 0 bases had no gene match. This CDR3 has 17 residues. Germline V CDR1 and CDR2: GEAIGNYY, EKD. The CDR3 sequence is CACDTTGGSWDTRQMFF. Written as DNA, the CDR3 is TGTGCCTGTGACACCACTGGGGGATCCTGGGACACCCGACAGATGTTTTTC.

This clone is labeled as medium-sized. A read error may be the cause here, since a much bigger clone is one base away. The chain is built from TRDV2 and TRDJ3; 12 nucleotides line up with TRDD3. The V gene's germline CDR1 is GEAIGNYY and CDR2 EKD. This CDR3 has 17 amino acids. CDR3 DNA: TGTGCCTGTGACGTACTGGGGGATACCTGGGACACCCGACAGACGTTTTTC. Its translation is CACDVLGDTWDTRQTFF.

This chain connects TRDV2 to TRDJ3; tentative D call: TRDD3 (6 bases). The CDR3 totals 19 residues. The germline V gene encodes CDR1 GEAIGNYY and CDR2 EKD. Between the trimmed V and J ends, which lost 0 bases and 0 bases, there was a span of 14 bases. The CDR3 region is CACDTVGALSSWDTRQMFF. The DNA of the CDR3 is TGTGCCTGTGACACCGTGGGGGCTCTAAGCTCCTGGGACACCCGACAGATGTTTTTC.

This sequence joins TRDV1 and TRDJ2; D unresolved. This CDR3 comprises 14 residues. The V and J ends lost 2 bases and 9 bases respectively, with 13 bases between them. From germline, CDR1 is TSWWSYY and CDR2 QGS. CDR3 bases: TGTGCTCTTGGGGAAGTGTATTCGGTGTCACAACTCTTCTTT. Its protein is CALGEVYSVSQLFF.

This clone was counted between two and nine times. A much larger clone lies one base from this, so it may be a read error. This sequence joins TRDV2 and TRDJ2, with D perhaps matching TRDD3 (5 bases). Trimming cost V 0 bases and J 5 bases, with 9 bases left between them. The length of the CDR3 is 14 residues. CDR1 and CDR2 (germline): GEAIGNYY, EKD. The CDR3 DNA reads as TGTGCCTGTGACACCGTGAGGGATACAGCACAACTCTTCTTT. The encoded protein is CACDTVRDTAQLFF.

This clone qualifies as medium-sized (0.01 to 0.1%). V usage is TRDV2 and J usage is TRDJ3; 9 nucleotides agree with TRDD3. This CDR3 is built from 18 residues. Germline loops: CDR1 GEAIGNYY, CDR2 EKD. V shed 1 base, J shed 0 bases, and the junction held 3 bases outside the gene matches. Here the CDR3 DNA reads TGTGCCTGTGACACTGCGGGGATACGCTCCTGGGACACCCGACAGATGTTTTTC. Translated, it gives CACDTAGIRSWDTRQMFF.

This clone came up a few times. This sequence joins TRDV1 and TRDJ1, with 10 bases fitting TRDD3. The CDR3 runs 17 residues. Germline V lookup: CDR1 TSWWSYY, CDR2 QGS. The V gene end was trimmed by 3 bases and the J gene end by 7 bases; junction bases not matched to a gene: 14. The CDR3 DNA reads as TGTGCTCTTGGGGAGCCTTGGTTGGGGGATACTGGGGGTAAACTCATCTTT. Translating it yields CALGEPWLGDTGGKLIF.